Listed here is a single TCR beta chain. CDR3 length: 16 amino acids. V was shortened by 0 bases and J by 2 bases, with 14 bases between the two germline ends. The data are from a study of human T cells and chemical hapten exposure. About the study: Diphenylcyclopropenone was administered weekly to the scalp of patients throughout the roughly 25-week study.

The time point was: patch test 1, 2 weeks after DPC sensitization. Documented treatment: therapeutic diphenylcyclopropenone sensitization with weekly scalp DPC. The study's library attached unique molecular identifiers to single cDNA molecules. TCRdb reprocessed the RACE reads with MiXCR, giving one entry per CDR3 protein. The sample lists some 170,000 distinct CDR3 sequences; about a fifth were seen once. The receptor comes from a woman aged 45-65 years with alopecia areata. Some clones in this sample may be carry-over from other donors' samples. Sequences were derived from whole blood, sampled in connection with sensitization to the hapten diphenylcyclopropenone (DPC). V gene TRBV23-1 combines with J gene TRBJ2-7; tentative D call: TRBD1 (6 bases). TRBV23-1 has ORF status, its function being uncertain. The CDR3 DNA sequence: TGCGCCAGCAGTCAATCGGTCGGGACAACTACCTACGAGCAGTACTTC. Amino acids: CASSQSVGTTTYEQYF.